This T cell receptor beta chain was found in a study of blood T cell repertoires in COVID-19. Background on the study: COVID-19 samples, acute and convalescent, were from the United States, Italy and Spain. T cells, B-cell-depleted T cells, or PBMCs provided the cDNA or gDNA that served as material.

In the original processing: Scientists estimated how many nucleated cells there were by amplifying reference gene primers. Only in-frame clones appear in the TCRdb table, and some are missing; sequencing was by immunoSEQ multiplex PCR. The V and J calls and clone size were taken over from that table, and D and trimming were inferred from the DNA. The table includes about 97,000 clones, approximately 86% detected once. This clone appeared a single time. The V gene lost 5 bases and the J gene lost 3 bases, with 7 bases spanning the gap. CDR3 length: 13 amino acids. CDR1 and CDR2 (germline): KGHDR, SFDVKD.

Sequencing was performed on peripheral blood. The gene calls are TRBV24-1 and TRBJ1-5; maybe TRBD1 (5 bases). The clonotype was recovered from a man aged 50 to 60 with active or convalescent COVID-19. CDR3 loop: CATSGGYNQPQHF. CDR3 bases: TGTGCCACCAGTGGGGGCTACAATCAGCCCCAGCATTTT.